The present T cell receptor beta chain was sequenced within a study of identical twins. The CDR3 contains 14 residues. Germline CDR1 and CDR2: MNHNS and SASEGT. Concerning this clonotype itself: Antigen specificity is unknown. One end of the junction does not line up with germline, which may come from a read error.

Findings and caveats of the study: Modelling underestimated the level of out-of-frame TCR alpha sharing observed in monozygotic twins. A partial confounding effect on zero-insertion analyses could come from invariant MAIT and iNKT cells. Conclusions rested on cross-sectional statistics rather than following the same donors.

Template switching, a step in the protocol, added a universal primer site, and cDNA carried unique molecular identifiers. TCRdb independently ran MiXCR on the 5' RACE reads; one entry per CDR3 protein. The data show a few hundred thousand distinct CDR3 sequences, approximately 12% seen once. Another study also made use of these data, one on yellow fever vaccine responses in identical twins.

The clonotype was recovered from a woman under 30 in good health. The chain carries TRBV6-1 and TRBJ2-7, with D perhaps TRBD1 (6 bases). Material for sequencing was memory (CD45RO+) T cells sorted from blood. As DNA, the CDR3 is TGTGCCAGCAGTGGAGACAGGTCTTCAACGTTTGGGAAGTTC. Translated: CASSGDRSSTFGKF.